Included here is one T cell receptor beta chain sequence, with context. What it binds is not known. The donors were members of the validation cohort, which comprised approximately 120 subjects and was separate from the first cohort of fewer than 700 subjects. Assay: immunoSEQ multiplex PCR; the TCRdb copy retains only in-frame clones and omits some. The table lists about 200,000 clones, roughly 83% of them singletons. The sample comes from a study of cytomegalovirus exposure and HLA in healthy donors. Study details: The approximately 120 validation repertoires used the same platform as the roughly 670 first-cohort repertoires, a later analysis reported.

The CDR3 covers 15 residues. The germline V gene encodes CDR1 MNHNS and CDR2 SASEGT. V was pared by 4 bases and J by 6 bases, with 7 bases of the junction left unmatched. Study findings and constraints: Usually a TCR sequence was rare, but some public TCRs were found in many donors.

V and J are TRBV6-1 and TRBJ1-4, with TRBD1 matching over 8 bases. This TCR came from a woman aged 18-29 years in good health and CMV-seronegative. Sequenced material: PBMCs. CDR3 DNA sequence: TGTGCCAGCAGTGCATCCGGGACAGGAGATGAAAAACTGTTTTTT. Amino acid sequence: CASSASGTGDEKLFF.